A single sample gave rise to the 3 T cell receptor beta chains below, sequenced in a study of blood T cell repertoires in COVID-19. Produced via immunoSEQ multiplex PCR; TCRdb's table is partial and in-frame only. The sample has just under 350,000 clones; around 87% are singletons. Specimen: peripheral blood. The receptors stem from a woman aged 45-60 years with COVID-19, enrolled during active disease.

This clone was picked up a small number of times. The CDR3: CSVGGQPSYEQYF. Here the CDR3 DNA reads TGCAGCGTTGGCGGGCAGCCCTCCTACGAGCAGTACTTC. The rearrangement uses TRBV29-1 and TRBJ2-7, with D maybe TRBD2 (5 bases). The germline gives CDR1 SQVTM, CDR2 ANQGSEA. V lost 4 bases, J lost 0 bases, and 10 bases lay in between. The CDR3 runs to 13 residues.

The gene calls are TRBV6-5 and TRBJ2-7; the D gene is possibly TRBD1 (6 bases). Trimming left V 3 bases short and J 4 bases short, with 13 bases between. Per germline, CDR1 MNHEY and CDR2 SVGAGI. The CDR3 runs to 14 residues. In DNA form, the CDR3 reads TGTGCCAGCAGTTATCGACAGGTACGGTACGAGCAGTACTTC. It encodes CASSYRQVRYEQYF.

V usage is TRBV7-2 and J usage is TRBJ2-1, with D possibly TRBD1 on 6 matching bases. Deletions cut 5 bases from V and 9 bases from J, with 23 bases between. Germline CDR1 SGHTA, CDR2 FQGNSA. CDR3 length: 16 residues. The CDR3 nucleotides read TGTGCCAGCAGCACCGGATCGAGACCCAGGGGCATTGAGCAGTTCTTC. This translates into CASSTGSRPRGIEQFF.